This T cell receptor beta chain was sequenced during a study of T cell responses to AZD1222 COVID-19 vaccine. Study details: The study pooled second doses at about 4 or about 12 weeks.

The CDR3 is made up of 14 amino acids. With 4 bases removed from V and 3 bases from J, the gap between germline ends came to 12 bases. Germline CDR1 and CDR2: ENHRY and SYGVKD. Points on this clone: Its antigen is currently unknown.

Overall study results and limits: Epitopes outside B.1.351 and B.1.1.7 mutated regions reportedly drew nearly half of spike TCRs. Researchers took repertoire samples only after the peak T cell response had come.

Using immunoSEQ multiplex PCR, the repertoire was profiled, and TCRdb retains in-frame clones only, with some absent. The sample lists 75,000 to 90,000 clones, 78% occurring once. The TCR originated in an adult in good health. This chain links TRBV10-3 with TRBJ2-5; perhaps TRBD2 as D (6 bases). The starting material was peripheral blood, obtained on day 0 of AZD1222 vaccination. The CDR3 reads CAISAPTSKETQYF. CDR3 nucleotide sequence: TGTGCCATCAGTGCCCCGACTAGTAAAGAGACCCAGTACTTC.